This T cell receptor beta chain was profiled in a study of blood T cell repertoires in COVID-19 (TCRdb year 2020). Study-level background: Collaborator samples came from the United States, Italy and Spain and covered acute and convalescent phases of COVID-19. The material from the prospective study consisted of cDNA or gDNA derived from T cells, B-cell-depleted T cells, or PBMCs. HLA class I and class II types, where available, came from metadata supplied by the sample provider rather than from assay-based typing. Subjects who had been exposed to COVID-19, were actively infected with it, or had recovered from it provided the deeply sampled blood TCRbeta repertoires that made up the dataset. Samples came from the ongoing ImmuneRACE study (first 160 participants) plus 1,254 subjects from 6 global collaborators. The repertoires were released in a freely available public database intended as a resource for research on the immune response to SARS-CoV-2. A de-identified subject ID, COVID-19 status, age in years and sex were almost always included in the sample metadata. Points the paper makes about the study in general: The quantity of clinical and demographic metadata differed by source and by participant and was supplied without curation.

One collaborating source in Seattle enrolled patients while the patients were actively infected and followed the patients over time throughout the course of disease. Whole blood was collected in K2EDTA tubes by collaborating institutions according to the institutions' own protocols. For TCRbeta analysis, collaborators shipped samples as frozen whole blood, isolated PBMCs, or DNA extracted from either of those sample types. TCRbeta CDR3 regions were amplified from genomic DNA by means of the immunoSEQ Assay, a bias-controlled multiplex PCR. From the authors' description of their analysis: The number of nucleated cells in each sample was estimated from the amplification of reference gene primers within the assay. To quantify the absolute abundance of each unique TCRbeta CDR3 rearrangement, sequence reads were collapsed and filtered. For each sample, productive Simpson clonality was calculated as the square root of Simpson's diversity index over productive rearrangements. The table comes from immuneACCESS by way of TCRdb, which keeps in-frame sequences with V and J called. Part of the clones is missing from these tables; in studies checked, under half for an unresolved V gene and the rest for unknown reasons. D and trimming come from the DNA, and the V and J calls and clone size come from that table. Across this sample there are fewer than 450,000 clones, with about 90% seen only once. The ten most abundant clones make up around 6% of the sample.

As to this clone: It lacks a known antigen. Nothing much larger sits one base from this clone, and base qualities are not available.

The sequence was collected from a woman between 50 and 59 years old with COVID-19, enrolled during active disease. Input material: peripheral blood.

The CDR3 reads CASRRGKDQPQHF. In nucleotides, the sequence is TGTGCCAGTAGAAGGGGGAAGGATCAGCCCCAGCATTTT. This chain joins TRBV19 to TRBJ1-5; the D gene is possibly TRBD1, with 6 bases matching. Deletion took 6 bases off V and 5 bases off J, with a span of 11 bases between the germline ends. CDR1 LNHDA and CDR2 SQIVND were looked up in the germline V gene (reference sequence). The CDR3 runs 13 amino acids, cysteine and phenylalanine included. Only the CDR3 DNA stays, 39 bases, in frame from base 1.